The T cell receptor (beta chain) described here comes from a study of Graves' ophthalmopathy and Graves' hyperthyroidism. The CDR3 has 16 residues. Germline CDR1 MDHEN, CDR2 SYDVKM. Deletions cut 7 bases from V and 2 bases from J, with 21 bases between. In this sample, this clonotype turned up many times. Amplification of the TCR beta CDR3 regions used RNA transcripts (as template). After a first-round RT-PCR with HTBI primers, a second-round multiplex PCR was run. TCRdb re-called the multiplex PCR reads with MiXCR, one entry per CDR3 protein. Of some 360,000 distinct CDR3 sequences listed, approximately 18% are singletons.

The clonotype was recovered from an adult woman with stable Graves' hyperthyroidism. The sequencing input was peripheral blood. The rearrangement uses TRBV28 and TRBJ2-7; D tentatively fits TRBD1 or TRBD2 (5 bases each). The CDR3 loop reads CASTGPGTVPPYEQYF. In nucleotides, the CDR3 is TGTGCCAGCACCGGACCCGGGACGGTCCCCCCCTACGAGCAGTACTTC.